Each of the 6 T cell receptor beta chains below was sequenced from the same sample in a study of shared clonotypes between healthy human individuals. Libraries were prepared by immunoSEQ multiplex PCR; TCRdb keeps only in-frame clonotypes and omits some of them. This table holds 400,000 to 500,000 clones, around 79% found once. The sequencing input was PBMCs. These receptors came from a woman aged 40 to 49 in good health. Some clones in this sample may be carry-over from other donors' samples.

CDR3 amino acids: CASSEAFRSYEQYF. CDR3 in DNA: TGTGCCAGCAGTGAGGCATTCAGGAGCTACGAGCAGTACTTC. The chain employs TRBV6-1 and TRBJ2-7; D is ambiguous. V was trimmed by 3 bases and J by 3 bases, leaving 12 bases between them. Germline assignment: CDR1 MNHNS and CDR2 SASEGT. CDR3 length: 14 amino acids.

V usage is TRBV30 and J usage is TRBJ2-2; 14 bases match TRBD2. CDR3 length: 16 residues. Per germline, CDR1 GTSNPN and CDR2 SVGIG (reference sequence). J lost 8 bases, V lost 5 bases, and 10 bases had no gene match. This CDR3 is CAWARGLAGGVGELFF. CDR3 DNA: TGTGCCTGGGCCCGAGGACTAGCGGGAGGCGTTGGGGAGCTGTTTTTT.

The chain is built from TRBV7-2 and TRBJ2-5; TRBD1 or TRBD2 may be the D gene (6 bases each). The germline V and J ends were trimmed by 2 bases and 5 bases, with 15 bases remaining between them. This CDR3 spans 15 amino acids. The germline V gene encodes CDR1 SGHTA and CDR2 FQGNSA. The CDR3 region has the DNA TGTGCCAGCAGCTTATGGAGGGGGTCAAGGGAGACCCAGTACTTC. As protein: CASSLWRGSRETQYF.

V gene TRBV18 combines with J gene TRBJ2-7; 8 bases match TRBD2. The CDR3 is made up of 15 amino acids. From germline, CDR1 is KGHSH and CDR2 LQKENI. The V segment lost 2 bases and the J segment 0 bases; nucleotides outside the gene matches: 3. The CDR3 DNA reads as TGTGCCAGCTCACCAATAGCGGGATACTCCTACGAGCAGTACTTC. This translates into CASSPIAGYSYEQYF.

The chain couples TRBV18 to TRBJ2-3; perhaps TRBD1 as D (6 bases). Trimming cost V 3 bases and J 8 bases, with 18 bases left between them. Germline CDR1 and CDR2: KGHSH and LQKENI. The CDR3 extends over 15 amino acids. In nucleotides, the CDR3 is TGTGCCAGCTCACCTGAGGGTCAGGCACAGGGTACGCAGTATTTT. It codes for CASSPEGQAQGTQYF.

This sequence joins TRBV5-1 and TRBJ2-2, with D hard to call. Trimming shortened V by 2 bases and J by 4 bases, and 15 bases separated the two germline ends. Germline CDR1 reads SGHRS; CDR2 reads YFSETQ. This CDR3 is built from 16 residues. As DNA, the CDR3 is TGCGCCAGCAGCTTAATGGCCGGCCGAGGCACCGGGGAGCTGTTTTTT. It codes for CASSLMAGRGTGELFF.